These 20 T cell receptor beta chains came from one sample sequenced in a study of cytomegalovirus exposure and HLA in healthy donors. Libraries were prepared by immunoSEQ multiplex PCR; TCRdb keeps only in-frame clonotypes and omits some of them. Counted here are 100,000 to 150,000 clones, roughly 95% occurring once; the ten biggest clones make up 1.7%. The source material was PBMCs. All receptors derive from a man younger than 35 in good health and CMV-seronegative.

The genes are TRBV5-1 and TRBJ1-1; D ambiguous. The CDR3 loop spans 17 amino acids. Germline-derived CDR1 and CDR2 are SGHRS and YFSETQ. V was cut by 0 bases and J by 4 bases, with 19 bases left in between. Written as DNA, the CDR3 is TGCGCCAGCAGCTTGGGTGGTCAGGTTCTAACTCGCACTGAAGCTTTCTTT. Its protein product is CASSLGGQVLTRTEAFF.

The chain joins TRBV27 to TRBJ1-5, with D uncertain. The germline V and J ends were trimmed by 4 bases and 7 bases, with 14 bases remaining between them. The CDR3 is 14 residues long. Looked up from germline, CDR1 is MNHEY and CDR2 is SMNVEV (reference sequence). CDR3 DNA sequence: TGTGCCAGCAGTTCCTCCTACCGACAACAGCCCCAGCATTTT. This sequence encodes CASSSSYRQQPQHF.

V usage is TRBV7-8 and J usage is TRBJ1-1; weak D call: TRBD1 (6 bases). The germline V and J ends were trimmed by 1 base and 4 bases, with 13 bases remaining between them. The CDR3 sequence is 15 residues long. The germline V gene has CDR1 SGHVS and CDR2 FQNEAQ. CDR3 nucleotide sequence: TGTGCCAGCAGCTTAGATTTGGGGGCCGGCACTGAAGCTTTCTTT. It specifies CASSLDLGAGTEAFF.

V and J are TRBV28 and TRBJ1-1; 7 bases map to TRBD1. The germline CDR1 and CDR2 sequences are MDHEN and SYDVKM. This CDR3 contains 13 residues. After removal of 8 bases from V and 3 bases from J, the junction contained 6 bases not matched to a gene. CDR3 region: CASGPRGYTEAFF. The CDR3 DNA sequence: TGTGCCAGCGGACCCAGGGGGTACACTGAAGCTTTCTTT.

V gene TRBV29-1 combines with J gene TRBJ2-3, with 16 bases aligning to TRBD2. V shed 6 bases, J shed 5 bases, and the junction held 11 bases outside the gene matches. The CDR3 extends over 17 amino acids. In germline, CDR1 is SQVTM, CDR2 ANQGSEA. Here the CDR3 DNA reads TGCAGCGTCAAAGGCGGGACTAGCGGGAGGGCGGTAGATACGCAGTATTTT. Encoded protein: CSVKGGTSGRAVDTQYF.

The rearrangement links TRBV6-6 to TRBJ1-5, with D maybe TRBD1 (6 bases). The CDR3 loop spans 16 amino acids. V lost 5 bases and J lost 2, with 16 bases in between. Germline assignment: CDR1 MNHNY and CDR2 SVGAGI (reference sequence). The CDR3, as DNA: TGTGCCAGCAGTGGGGGCTATACGGGTGGCAATCAGCCCCAGCATTTT. Amino acids: CASSGGYTGGNQPQHF.

The chain has TRBV5-1 and TRBJ2-1; D unclear. The length of the CDR3 is 16 residues. The V end was cut by 0 bases, the J end by 5 bases, with 15 bases between. Germline V gives CDR1 SGHRS, CDR2 YFSETQ. The CDR3 reads CASSLDELLGDNEQFF. The CDR3 DNA sequence: TGCGCCAGCAGCTTGGATGAACTTCTTGGTGACAATGAGCAGTTCTTC.

The DNA for the CDR3 is TGTGCCAGCAGTACTACTAGTGAGCAAACCTACGAGCAGTACTTC. Translating gives CASSTTSEQTYEQYF. The rearrangement links TRBV27 to TRBJ2-7; D possibly corresponds to TRBD2 (5 bases). The germline V gene has CDR1 MNHEY and CDR2 SMNVEV (reference sequence). This CDR3 has 15 amino acids. The V gene lost 5 bases and the J gene lost 2 bases, with 16 bases spanning the gap.

The chain couples TRBV4-2 to TRBJ1-1; D possibly corresponds to TRBD1 (5 bases). The CDR3 has 13 amino acids. CDR1 and CDR2 from the germline V gene are LGHNA and YNFKEQ. Trimming took 1 base from V and 7 from J, leaving 10 bases between them. CDR3 DNA sequence: TGTGCCAGCAGCCAAGGAACAGGCCATGAAGCTTTCTTT. Protein product: CASSQGTGHEAFF.

This rearrangement joins TRBV7-2 to TRBJ2-7; weak D call: TRBD2 (6 bases). The CDR3 covers 15 residues. Trimming shortened V by 5 bases and J by 3 bases, and 17 bases separated the two germline ends. Germline V lookup: CDR1 SGHTA, CDR2 FQGNSA. The CDR3 is CASSPKGRRDYEQYF. As DNA, the CDR3 is TGTGCCAGCAGCCCCAAGGGGCGGCGGGACTACGAGCAGTACTTC.

The chain recombines TRBV15 with TRBJ1-1; 8 bases are a match to TRBD1. Germline-derived CDR1 and CDR2 are LNHNV and YYDKDF (reference sequence). CDR3 length equals 14 residues. With 2 bases clipped from V and 10 bases from J, the junction kept 9 bases outside the gene matches. The CDR3 DNA follows: TGTGCCACCAGCAGAAGACAGGGGAACTTAGGAGCTTTCTTT. Amino acid sequence: CATSRRQGNLGAFF.

In regard to this clone: One junction end does not reproduce the germline sequence, and a read error may be involved. The chain is built from TRBV7-2 and TRBJ2-7; perhaps TRBD2 as D (6 bases). This CDR3 has 13 amino acids. In germline, CDR1 is SGHTA, CDR2 FQGNSA. CDR3 sequence (DNA): TGTGCCAGCAGCCTCTCGGCCGGAGGGACTGTTGTTTTC. Its protein product is CASSLSAGGTVVF.

V and J are TRBV27 and TRBJ1-2; 9 bases match TRBD1. The CDR3 covers 12 residues. V was pared by 6 bases and J by 8 bases, with 4 bases of the junction left unmatched. Germline V lookup: CDR1 MNHEY, CDR2 SMNVEV (reference sequence). For the CDR3, the DNA is TGTGCCAGCAGAGGGACAGGGTACGGCTACACCTTC. Amino acids: CASRGTGYGYTF.

The chain has TRBV4-2 and TRBJ2-1; TRBD2 matches 10 bases. Germline V gene data show CDR1 as LGHNA and CDR2 as YNFKEQ. V was clipped by 1 base and J by 8 bases; unmatched bases: 8. The CDR3 totals 16 residues. The CDR3 here is CASSQASGRVMYEQFF. DNA of the CDR3: TGTGCCAGCAGCCAAGCAAGCGGGAGGGTTATGTATGAGCAGTTCTTC.

The rearrangement links TRBV19 to TRBJ2-7; D unresolved. Per the germline V gene, CDR1 is LNHDA and CDR2 is SQIVND (reference sequence). The CDR3 runs 13 residues. Trimming stripped 8 bases from V and 3 bases from J, with 14 bases between. The CDR3 DNA follows: TGTGCCAGTGCCGACATAAACGGCTACGAGCAGTACTTC. Residues: CASADINGYEQYF. Full variable domain (rest looked up from reference TRBV19 and TRBJ2-7): DGGITQSPKYLFRKEGQNVTLSCEQNLNHDAMYWYRQDPGQGLRLIYYSQIVNDFQKGDIAEGYSVSREKKESFPLTVTSAQKNPTAFYLCASADINGYEQYFGPGTRLTVT.

The chain couples TRBV7-2 to TRBJ2-7; D is unresolved. Trimming pared 5 bases from V and 3 bases from J, leaving 8 bases between. The CDR3 contains 12 residues. Germline lookup yields CDR1 SGHTA and CDR2 FQGNSA. CDR3 amino acids: CASSRTNYEQYF. Here the CDR3 DNA reads TGTGCCAGCAGCCGAACAAACTACGAGCAGTACTTC.

The J gene is TRBJ2-1, the V gene TRBV13; maybe TRBD1 (6 bases). V lost 5 bases and J 10 bases, leaving 15 bases between the germline ends. Germline V CDR1 and CDR2: PRHDT, FYEKMQ (reference sequence). The CDR3 runs to 13 residues. CDR3 loop: CASSPTGSGEQFF. For the CDR3, the DNA is TGTGCCAGCAGCCCTACAGGGTCAGGAGAGCAGTTCTTC.

The chain employs TRBV28 and TRBJ2-2; D gene unclear. The CDR3 is made up of 13 amino acids. The ends were cut back, 1 base at V and 6 bases at J, with 6 bases in the middle. Germline V gives CDR1 MDHEN, CDR2 SYDVKM. The CDR3 DNA sequence: TGTGCCAGCAGTTTATCGGCGGCCGGGGAGCTGTTTTTT. Encoded protein: CASSLSAAGELFF.

This chain links TRBV6-5 with TRBJ2-7; D gene uncertain. V lost 0 bases, J lost 6 bases, and 9 bases lay in between. Per germline, CDR1 MNHEY and CDR2 SVGAGI. The CDR3 contains 13 residues. CDR3 protein: CASSYSRLSEQYF. The CDR3 DNA is TGTGCCAGCAGTTACTCCAGGCTGAGCGAGCAGTACTTC.

This rearrangement joins TRBV2 to TRBJ2-1; D is perhaps TRBD1 (6 bases). CDR1 SNHLY and CDR2 FYNNEI come from the germline V gene. The V end was cut by 3 bases, the J end by 2 bases, with 11 bases between. The length of the CDR3 is 15 residues. This CDR3 reads CASSEGRGPYNEQFF. The CDR3 bases are TGTGCCAGCAGTGAGGGCAGGGGACCCTACAATGAGCAGTTCTTC.